Described below is a single T cell receptor beta chain sequence and its context. What it binds is not known. Profiling relied on immunoSEQ multiplex PCR, and the TCRdb table lists in-frame clones only, not all of them. The data contain about 99,000 clones, more than 85% of them singletons. This record belongs to a study of OX40 agonist ivuxolimab in advanced cancers. Findings and limits, study-wide: There was clonal expansion of CD4+ and CD8+ blood T cells by week 6 at 0.1 to 3.0 mg/kg. Clonal expansion among partial responders at 0.1-3.0 mg/kg ranked near the lowest.

The CDR3 is 16 residues long. Trimming removed 3 bases from V and 1 base from J; junction bases left unmatched: 3. The germline gives CDR1 MNHEY, CDR2 SMNVEV (reference sequence). The sequence came from an adult with an advanced solid tumor such as melanoma, head and neck, liver or kidney cancer. The chain links TRBV27 to TRBJ2-7; TRBD2 agrees at 13 bases. The source was CD4+ or CD8+ T cells sorted from blood, collected in a trial of the OX40 agonist ivuxolimab. This CDR3 is CASSFRTSGGSYEQYF. In DNA form, the CDR3 reads TGTGCCAGCAGTTTCAGGACTAGCGGGGGATCCTACGAGCAGTACTTC.